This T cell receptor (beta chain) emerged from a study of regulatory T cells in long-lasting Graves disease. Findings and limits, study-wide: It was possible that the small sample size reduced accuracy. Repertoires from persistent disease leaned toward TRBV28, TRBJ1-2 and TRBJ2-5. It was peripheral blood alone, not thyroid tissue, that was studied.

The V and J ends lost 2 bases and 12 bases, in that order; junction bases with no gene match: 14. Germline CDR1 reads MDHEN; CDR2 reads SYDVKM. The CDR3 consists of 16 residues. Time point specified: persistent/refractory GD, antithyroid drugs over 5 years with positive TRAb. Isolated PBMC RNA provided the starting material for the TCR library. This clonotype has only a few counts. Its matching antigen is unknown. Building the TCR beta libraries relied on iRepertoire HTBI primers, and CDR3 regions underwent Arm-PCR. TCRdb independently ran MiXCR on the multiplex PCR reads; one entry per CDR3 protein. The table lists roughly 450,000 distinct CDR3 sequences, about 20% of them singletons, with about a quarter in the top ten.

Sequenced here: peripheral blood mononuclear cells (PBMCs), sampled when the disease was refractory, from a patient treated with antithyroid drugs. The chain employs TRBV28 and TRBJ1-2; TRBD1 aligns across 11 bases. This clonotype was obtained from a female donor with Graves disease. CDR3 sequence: CASSLSVGQGGQGHTF. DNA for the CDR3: TGTGCCAGCAGTTTAAGCGTGGGACAGGGGGGTCAGGGCCACACCTTC.